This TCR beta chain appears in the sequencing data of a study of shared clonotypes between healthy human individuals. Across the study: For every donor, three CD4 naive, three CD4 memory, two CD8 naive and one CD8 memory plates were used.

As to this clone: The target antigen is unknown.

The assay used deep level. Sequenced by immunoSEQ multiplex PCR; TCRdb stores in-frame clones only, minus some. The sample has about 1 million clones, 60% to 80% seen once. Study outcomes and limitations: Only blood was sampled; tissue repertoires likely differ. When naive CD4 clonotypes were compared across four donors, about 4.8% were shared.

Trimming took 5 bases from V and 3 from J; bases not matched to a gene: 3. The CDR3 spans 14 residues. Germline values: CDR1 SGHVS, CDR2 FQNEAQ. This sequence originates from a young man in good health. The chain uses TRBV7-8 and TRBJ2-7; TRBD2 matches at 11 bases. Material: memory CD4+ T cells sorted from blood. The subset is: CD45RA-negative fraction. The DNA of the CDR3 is TGTGCCAGCAGCGTTACTAGCGGGAGCTACGAGCAGTACTTC. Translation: CASSVTSGSYEQYF.